A single sample is the source of the 10 T cell receptor beta chains below, sequenced in a study of control samples from healthy donors and cancer patients. Generated by immunoSEQ multiplex PCR, the TCRdb table keeps only in-frame clones and is missing some. The repertoire holds approximately 53,000 clones, less than 95% seen once, with about 0.91% in the top ten. Source material: PBMCs. The receptors stem from a man aged 30 to 45 with colorectal cancer.

The rearrangement uses TRBV5-1 and TRBJ1-6; 10 nucleotides match TRBD1. This CDR3 is 14 amino acids long. Looked up from germline, CDR1 is SGHRS and CDR2 is YFSETQ. V shed 7 bases and J 11 bases; nucleotides not matched to a gene: 9. The CDR3 sequence: CASGPTGGDAPLHF. For the CDR3, the DNA is TGCGCCAGCGGACCGACAGGGGGCGATGCACCCCTCCACTTT.

The rearrangement joins TRBV10-3 to TRBJ2-1; perhaps TRBD2 as D (5 bases). V shed 4 bases and J shed 0 bases, with 22 bases lying between them. Looked up from germline, CDR1 is ENHRY and CDR2 is SYGVKD. The CDR3 is 19 residues long. The DNA for the CDR3 is TGTGCCATCAGTGCCCTGGGCCGAACTAGAGACCTCTCCTACAATGAGCAGTTCTTC. Protein: CAISALGRTRDLSYNEQFF.

The chain links TRBV11-2 to TRBJ2-1; D call uncertain. This CDR3 spans 15 amino acids. Looked up from germline, CDR1 is SGHAT and CDR2 is FQNNGV. Trimming removed 1 base at V and 5 bases at J, with 12 bases between. The chain's CDR3 is CASSLGRAVNNEQFF. The CDR3 DNA sequence: TGTGCCAGCAGCTTAGGTAGGGCGGTTAACAATGAGCAGTTCTTC.

V usage is TRBV6-5 and J usage is TRBJ2-2; no firm D call. The germline gives CDR1 MNHEY, CDR2 SVGAGI. This CDR3 has 14 amino acids. V dropped 0 bases and J dropped 4 bases, with 6 bases sitting between them. This CDR3 reads CASSYSGFTGELFF. The CDR3 nucleotides read TGTGCCAGCAGTTACTCTGGGTTCACCGGGGAGCTGTTTTTT.

The chain recombines TRBV6-4 with TRBJ1-1, with 10 positions matching TRBD1. Germline values: CDR1 MRHNA, CDR2 SNTAGT. The CDR3 has 14 amino acids. Germline trimming cut 2 bases from V and 5 bases from J; bases unmatched to any gene: 2. The CDR3 DNA follows: TGTGCCAGCAGTGACACGGACAGGGGGACTGAAGCTTTCTTT. Its translation is CASSDTDRGTEAFF.

CDR3 region: CASTTRGTRGSDTGELFF. DNA of the CDR3: TGTGCCAGCACAACTCGAGGAACCAGGGGTTCGGACACCGGGGAGCTGTTTTTT. The V and J genes are TRBV2 and TRBJ2-2; D perhaps matches TRBD1 (6 bases). The CDR3 length is 18 residues. CDR1 and CDR2 from the germline V gene are SNHLY and FYNNEI. Trimming shortened V by 7 bases and J by 3 bases, and 24 bases separated the two germline ends.

This rearrangement joins TRBV11-2 to TRBJ1-1; the D is unclear. The germline gives CDR1 SGHAT, CDR2 FQNNGV. CDR3 length equals 12 residues. The V and J ends lost 3 bases and 10 bases respectively, with 12 bases between them. The CDR3 loop is CASSFPSHGAFF. The CDR3 nucleotides read TGTGCCAGCAGCTTCCCATCCCATGGAGCTTTCTTT.

The CDR3 bases are TGTGCCAGCAGTCCACAGGGGACACCCTACGAGCAGTACGTC. Translating it yields CASSPQGTPYEQYV. The V gene is TRBV6-5, the J gene TRBJ2-7; 7 bases map to TRBD1. The CDR3 consists of 14 residues. V shed 5 bases and J 2 bases; nucleotides not matched to a gene: 6. Germline V gene lookup returns CDR1 MNHEY and CDR2 SVGAGI.

CDR3 nucleotide sequence: TGCGCCAGCGGGACCGACCGGGACAGGGGCCTGGAGACCCAGTACTTC. It yields the protein CASGTDRDRGLETQYF. The chain joins TRBV5-1 to TRBJ2-5; 10 nucleotides line up with TRBD1. CDR1 is SGHRS, CDR2 YFSETQ, per germline. CDR3 length: 16 amino acids. V dropped 7 bases and J dropped 5; count of bases not matched to a gene: 14.

The chain employs TRBV7-9 and TRBJ1-3, with D possibly matching TRBD1 (5 bases). The CDR3 spans 16 residues. Deletions cut 3 bases from V and 0 bases from J, with 12 bases between. CDR1 SEHNR and CDR2 FQNEAQ come from the germline V gene (reference sequence). CDR3 loop: CASSFYNRPSGNTIYF. The CDR3 nucleotides are TGTGCCAGCAGCTTTTATAACAGGCCCTCTGGAAACACCATATATTTT.